This T cell receptor (beta chain) was captured in a study of OX40 agonist ivuxolimab in advanced cancers. Overall study context: Dosing consisted of intravenous ivuxolimab at 0.01 to 10 mg/kg every 2 weeks. General study points: Low levels of normalized T-cell clonal expansion also appeared in some nonresponders. In the 0.1-3.0 mg/kg groups, partial responders showed among the lowest expansion.

As for this clone: Its antigen is still unknown.

J gave up 7 bases and V 7 bases, and 5 bases lay outside the gene matches. Germline loops: CDR1 MDHEN, CDR2 SYDVKM. This CDR3 comprises 12 residues. The repertoire was sequenced with immunoSEQ multiplex PCR; TCRdb's copy has only in-frame clones and lacks some. The sample includes approximately 90,000 clones, nearly 90% of them seen just once. The chain joins TRBV28 to TRBJ1-2; the match to TRBD1 covers 8 bases. This receptor was taken from an adult with an advanced solid tumor such as melanoma, head and neck, liver or kidney cancer. This specimen consisted of CD4+ or CD8+ T cells sorted from blood, obtained in a trial of the OX40 agonist ivuxolimab. CDR3 DNA: TGTGCCAGCACCCGACAGGGGCTTGGCTACACCTTC. It translates to CASTRQGLGYTF.